This entry lists 32 T cell receptor beta chains sequenced from one sample in a study of PD-L1 blockade in urothelial cancer. Using immunoSEQ multiplex PCR, the repertoire was profiled, and TCRdb retains in-frame clones only, with some absent. Of some 50,000 clones in the sample, roughly 85% were seen once. The time point is: pretreatment peripheral blood. The source was PBMCs, collected around atezolizumab (anti-PD-L1) treatment. The origin of the receptors is a woman in her fifties or sixties with urothelial cancer.

This chain links TRBV18 with TRBJ1-5, with TRBD1 matching over 7 bases. Germline V gene data show CDR1 as KGHSH and CDR2 as LQKENI. This CDR3 is built from 15 residues. With 4 bases clipped from V and 3 bases from J, the junction kept 6 bases outside the gene matches. CDR3 DNA sequence: TGTGCCAGCTCACTCGACAGGGTCGTCAATCAGCCCCAGCATTTT. Amino acids: CASSLDRVVNQPQHF.

CDR3 in amino acids: CASSSPTNYGYTF. Here the CDR3 DNA reads TGTGCCAGCAGCTCCCCTACTAACTATGGCTACACCTTC. The chain employs TRBV7-2 and TRBJ1-2; D unclear. Trimming removed 4 bases at V and 0 bases at J, with 6 bases between. This CDR3 contains 13 residues. Germline V gene data show CDR1 as SGHTA and CDR2 as FQGNSA. The full variable domain, with the rest looked up from reference TRBV7-2 and TRBJ1-2, is GAGVSQSPSNKVTEKGKDVELRCDPISGHTALYWYRQSLGQGLEFLIYFQGNSAPDKSGLPSDRFSAERTGGSVSTLTIQRTQQEDSAVYLCASSSPTNYGYTFGSGTRLTVV.

V gene TRBV7-8 combines with J gene TRBJ2-5, with a weak D call TRBD2 (7 bases). The ends were cut back, 1 base at V and 4 bases at J, with 13 bases in the middle. This CDR3 has 15 residues. Germline assignment: CDR1 SGHVS and CDR2 FQNEAQ. This CDR3 reads CASSLVGGQGETQYF. CDR3 nucleotide sequence: TGTGCCAGCAGCTTAGTCGGGGGGCAGGGAGAGACCCAGTACTTC.

V and J are TRBV7-9 and TRBJ1-3; D uncertain. This CDR3 comprises 15 residues. V was clipped by 5 bases and J by 2 bases, with 13 bases between them. CDR1 is SEHNR and CDR2 is FQNEAQ in the germline V gene (reference sequence). CDR3 residues: CASSQNRVTGNTIYF. As DNA, the CDR3 is TGTGCCAGCAGCCAAAACCGGGTGACTGGAAACACCATATATTTT. Drawing the rest from reference TRBV7-9 and TRBJ1-3, the complete variable domain is DTGVSQNPRHKITKRGQNVTFRCDPISEHNRLYWYRQTLGQGPEFLTYFQNEAQLEKSRLLSDRFSAERPKGSFSTLEIQRTEQGDSAMYLCASSQNRVTGNTIYFGEGSWLTVV.

This clone was counted between two and nine times. CDR3 sequence: CSVDAGGAWNEQFF. CDR3 in DNA: TGCAGCGTTGATGCGGGGGGCGCATGGAATGAGCAGTTCTTC. The genes are TRBV29-1 and TRBJ2-1; 8 bases agree with TRBD2. Germline V lookup: CDR1 SQVTM, CDR2 ANQGSEA. V was pared by 3 bases and J by 7 bases, with 8 bases of the junction left unmatched. This CDR3 contains 14 residues.

J is TRBJ2-5 and V is TRBV7-7, with 14 bases that match TRBD2. Per the germline V gene, CDR1 is SSHAT and CDR2 is FNYEAQ (reference sequence). The CDR3 contains 17 residues. The V gene end was trimmed by 5 bases and the J gene end by 2 bases; junction bases not matched to a gene: 7. Written as DNA, the CDR3 is TGTGCCAGCAGCCCCGGACTAGCGGGAGGAATACAAGAGACCCAGTACTTC. This codes for CASSPGLAGGIQETQYF. The complete variable domain, with remaining parts taken from reference TRBV7-7 and TRBJ2-5, reads GAGVSQSPRYKVTKRGQDVTLRCDPISSHATLYWYQQALGQGPEFLTYFNYEAQPDKSGLPSDRFSAERPEGSISTLTIQRTEQRDSAMYRCASSPGLAGGIQETQYFGPGTRLLVL.

The chain combines TRBV29-1 with TRBJ2-1, with TRBD1 matching 8 bases. Germline V gene lookup returns CDR1 SQVTM and CDR2 ANQGSEA. V shed 7 bases and J 6 bases; nucleotides not matched to a gene: 2. This CDR3 comprises 11 residues. The CDR3 DNA follows: TGCAGCGGGACAGGGACCAATGAGCAGTTCTTC. It translates to CSGTGTNEQFF.

This clone appeared once. The rearrangement links TRBV29-1 to TRBJ2-3, with 7 bases that match TRBD2. The V segment lost 6 bases and the J segment 0 bases; nucleotides outside the gene matches: 6. There are 14 residues in the CDR3. Germline V lookup: CDR1 SQVTM, CDR2 ANQGSEA. CDR3 sequence: CSVMASGSTDTQYF. CDR3 in DNA: TGCAGCGTCATGGCTAGCGGTAGCACAGATACGCAGTATTTT.

The V and J genes are TRBV2 and TRBJ1-2; D is perhaps TRBD1 (6 bases). Germline V lookup: CDR1 SNHLY, CDR2 FYNNEI. V was cut by 6 bases and J by 4 bases, with 15 bases left in between. The CDR3 runs 14 residues. Here the CDR3 DNA reads TGTGCCAGCAGCCCGGCAGGGGTAGGCTATGGCTACACCTTC. Translation: CASSPAGVGYGYTF.

The chain carries TRBV7-2 and TRBJ1-4; TRBD1 might be the D (6 bases). Trimming left V 4 bases short and J 7 bases short, with 13 bases between. The CDR3 length is 14 residues. The germline gives CDR1 SGHTA, CDR2 FQGNSA. In DNA form, the CDR3 reads TGTGCCAGCAGCTCCTCATTACAGGGTGAAAAACTGTTTTTT. Amino acids: CASSSSLQGEKLFF.

The J gene is TRBJ2-1, the V gene TRBV7-2, with D possibly TRBD2 on 6 matching bases. Germline values: CDR1 SGHTA, CDR2 FQGNSA. The CDR3 contains 14 residues. V lost 5 bases to trimming and J lost 8 bases, with 16 bases between them. The CDR3, as DNA: TGTGCCAGCAGCCAGCCGGAGGGGTTCCATGAGCAGTTCTTC. It codes for CASSQPEGFHEQFF.

The J gene is TRBJ2-4, the V gene TRBV5-6; TRBD2 matches 10 bases. J was trimmed by 8 bases and V by 1 base; bases with no gene match: 12. The CDR3 sequence is 17 residues long. Germline values: CDR1 SGHDT, CDR2 YYEEEE. The CDR3, as DNA: TGTGCCAGCAGCTTGATAAGCGGGAGGGGCCGAGGGGACATTCAGTACTTC. It translates to CASSLISGRGRGDIQYF.

This chain uses TRBV2 with TRBJ2-2, with D tentatively TRBD2 (5 bases). The CDR3 contains 15 residues. The germline gives CDR1 SNHLY, CDR2 FYNNEI. The V and J ends lost 6 bases and 8 bases respectively, with 19 bases between them. CDR3 in amino acids: CASRASMRASGELFF. DNA for the CDR3: TGTGCCAGCAGGGCCTCAATGAGGGCTTCGGGGGAGCTGTTTTTT.

This clone appeared a single time. The V and J genes are TRBV5-1 and TRBJ1-1; D not resolved. The CDR3 spans 13 residues. Germline values: CDR1 SGHRS, CDR2 YFSETQ. V gave up 4 bases and J gave up 7 bases, with 14 bases separating them. The CDR3 sequence: CASSHRGGDEAFF. The CDR3, as DNA: TGCGCCAGCAGCCACCGGGGTGGGGATGAAGCTTTCTTT.

This sequence joins TRBV6-5 and TRBJ2-7, with TRBD2 as a possible D gene (6 bases). Looked up from germline, CDR1 is MNHEY and CDR2 is SVGAGI. Trimming cost V 5 bases and J 6 bases, with 17 bases left between them. This CDR3 region has 14 residues. CDR3 amino acids: CASSPGLRVFEQYF. CDR3 DNA sequence: TGTGCCAGCAGTCCGGGACTGAGAGTCTTCGAGCAGTACTTC.

This clone came up a few times. The chain employs TRBV18 and TRBJ2-2, with TRBD1 identical over 8 bases. CDR3 length: 15 amino acids. Germline trimming cut 10 bases from V and 2 bases from J; bases unmatched to any gene: 9. The germline V gene has CDR1 KGHSH and CDR2 LQKENI. The CDR3 DNA sequence: TGTGCCACCTCGGACAGGGCAATTAACACCGGGGAGCTGTTTTTT. This sequence encodes CATSDRAINTGELFF.

The chain combines TRBV13 with TRBJ2-2, with D possibly TRBD2 on 5 matching bases. The CDR3 is 14 amino acids. Trimming took off 4 bases at V and 5 bases at J, with 11 bases between the two ends. The germline V gene has CDR1 PRHDT and CDR2 FYEKMQ (reference sequence). The CDR3, as DNA: TGTGCCAGCAGCTCCTTACTAGGAACCGGGGAGCTGTTTTTT. Translating it yields CASSSLLGTGELFF.

This clone was detected only a few times. This chain connects TRBV7-9 to TRBJ1-2, with TRBD1 matching 11 bases. CDR1 is SEHNR, CDR2 FQNEAQ, per germline (reference sequence). The CDR3 covers 19 residues. V was pared by 3 bases and J by 3 bases, with 15 bases of the junction left unmatched. The CDR3 sequence is CASSFSSLPRGQGDYGYTF. CDR3 DNA sequence: TGTGCCAGCAGCTTTTCGAGCCTACCGAGGGGACAGGGGGACTATGGCTACACCTTC. The full variable domain, in which reference TRBV7-9 and TRBJ1-2 provide the parts outside the CDR3, is DTGVSQNPRHKITKRGQNVTFRCDPISEHNRLYWYRQTLGQGPEFLTYFQNEAQLEKSRLLSDRFSAERPKGSFSTLEIQRTEQGDSAMYLCASSFSSLPRGQGDYGYTFGSGTRLTVV.

The J gene is TRBJ1-6, the V gene TRBV5-6; 8 bases are a match to TRBD1. The CDR3 contains 16 residues. V lost 4 bases, J lost 8 bases, and 11 bases stayed unmatched. From germline, CDR1 is SGHDT and CDR2 YYEEEE. In DNA, the CDR3 is TGTGCCAGCAGCGGACTTGGACAGGGAGGGGATTCACCCCTCCACTTT. Residues: CASSGLGQGGDSPLHF.

V gene TRBV19 combines with J gene TRBJ2-5; tentatively, D is TRBD2 (5 bases). CDR1 is LNHDA and CDR2 is SQIVND in the germline V gene (reference sequence). The CDR3 totals 13 residues. Trimming shortened V by 4 bases and J by 5 bases, and 11 bases separated the two germline ends. CDR3 residues: CASSNRGYETQYF. The DNA of the CDR3 is TGTGCCAGTAGTAACCGGGGTTACGAGACCCAGTACTTC.

This clone has just a few counts. This chain connects TRBV5-1 to TRBJ1-1, with a weak D call TRBD1 (5 bases). CDR3 length equals 16 residues. Trimming removed 5 bases at V and 0 bases at J, with 17 bases between. Germline V gene data show CDR1 as SGHRS and CDR2 as YFSETQ. CDR3 sequence reads: CASRGGTARLNTEAFF. The DNA for the CDR3 is TGCGCCAGCAGGGGGGGGACGGCGCGGTTGAACACTGAAGCTTTCTTT.

The gene calls are TRBV6-5 and TRBJ2-7; D is ambiguous. The CDR3 has 13 amino acids. Per germline, CDR1 MNHEY and CDR2 SVGAGI. Trimming cost V 6 bases and J 1 base, with 10 bases left between them. Here the CDR3 reads CASSPLGSYEQYF. The CDR3 bases are TGTGCCAGCAGCCCCCTAGGATCCTACGAGCAGTACTTC.

V is TRBV5-1 and J is TRBJ2-7; 8 bases match TRBD1. Trimming removed 3 bases from V and 5 bases from J; junction bases left unmatched: 7. Germline CDR1 and CDR2: SGHRS and YFSETQ. The CDR3 is 14 amino acids. The CDR3 nucleotides read TGCGCCAGCAGCTGGGACAGGCCCTCGGACGAGCAGTACTTC. It yields the protein CASSWDRPSDEQYF.

The rearrangement uses TRBV9 and TRBJ2-7; no clear D gene. The CDR3 runs 15 residues. V lost 0 bases and J 2 bases, leaving 12 bases between the germline ends. CDR1 and CDR2 (germline): SGDLS, YYNGEE. The CDR3 region has the DNA TGTGCCAGCAGCGTAGGGTCAAAAGGAGCCTACGAGCAGTACTTC. Amino acids: CASSVGSKGAYEQYF.

The chain has TRBV15 and TRBJ2-2, with D uncertain. Germline assignment: CDR1 LNHNV and CDR2 YYDKDF (reference sequence). The CDR3 is made up of 12 amino acids. Trimming stripped 1 base from V and 5 bases from J, with 2 bases between. DNA for the CDR3: TGTGCCACCAGCAGAGCTACCGGGGAGCTGTTTTTT. Its protein product is CATSRATGELFF.

This sequence joins TRBV6-5 and TRBJ2-1; TRBD2 matches 11 bases. The CDR3 extends over 15 amino acids. From germline, CDR1 is MNHEY and CDR2 SVGAGI. J was trimmed by 12 bases and V by 0 bases; bases with no gene match: 7. CDR3 DNA: TGTGCCAGCAGTTACTCGGGACTAGCGGACCCACGGCAGTTCTTC. Amino acids: CASSYSGLADPRQFF.

This clone was picked up a small number of times. The CDR3 spells CASSRGLAAQETQYF. The CDR3 nucleotides read TGTGCCAGCAGCCGGGGACTAGCGGCGCAAGAGACCCAGTACTTC. The V gene is TRBV7-7, the J gene TRBJ2-5; 11 bases line up with TRBD2. Trimming cost V 5 bases and J 2 bases; bases outside gene matches: 4. CDR3 length: 15 residues. Germline-derived CDR1 and CDR2 are SSHAT and FNYEAQ (reference sequence).

The chain employs TRBV7-2 and TRBJ2-7; 9 bases fit TRBD2. This CDR3 has 16 residues. Germline V gene sequence: CDR1 SGHTA, CDR2 FQGNSA. V lost 1 base to trimming and J lost 0 bases; unmatched junction nucleotides: 4. The CDR3 loop is CASSLVPSGVSYEQYF. The CDR3 DNA sequence: TGTGCCAGCAGCTTAGTCCCTAGCGGGGTCTCCTACGAGCAGTACTTC.

J is TRBJ2-3 and V is TRBV9, with a possible D match to TRBD2 (5 bases). Trimming pared 3 bases from V and 1 base from J, leaving 9 bases between. This CDR3 has 14 residues. Germline CDR1 is SGDLS and CDR2 is YYNGEE. CDR3 loop: CASSAPEGTDTQYF. The CDR3 DNA reads as TGTGCCAGCAGCGCCCCGGAGGGCACAGATACGCAGTATTTT.

The chain has TRBV5-1 and TRBJ2-5, with 9 bases aligning to TRBD1. CDR1 is SGHRS and CDR2 is YFSETQ in the germline V gene. Trimming removed 4 bases from V and 3 bases from J; junction bases left unmatched: 10. This CDR3 is 16 amino acids long. The CDR3 sequence is CASSLGDRTGEETQYF. The CDR3, as DNA: TGCGCCAGCAGCCTGGGAGATCGGACAGGGGAAGAGACCCAGTACTTC.

V usage is TRBV28 and J usage is TRBJ2-2, with D perhaps matching TRBD1 (8 bases). Trimming cost V 2 bases and J 6 bases, with 16 bases left between them. Germline-derived CDR1 and CDR2 are MDHEN and SYDVKM. The CDR3 totals 16 residues. CDR3 DNA sequence: TGTGCCAGCAGTTTAGCAGCGGGACAGGTAGCCGGGGAGCTGTTTTTT. It encodes CASSLAAGQVAGELFF.

This sequence joins TRBV6-5 and TRBJ1-2; TRBD1 matches 8 bases. Germline-derived CDR1 and CDR2 are MNHEY and SVGAGI. V lost 6 bases and J lost 2; bases outside the gene matches: 2. The CDR3 consists of 13 residues. The CDR3 loop is CASSRQGNYGYTF. CDR3 nucleotides: TGTGCCAGCAGCAGACAGGGGAACTATGGCTACACCTTC.